These T cell receptor beta chains were read from a single sample in a study of blood T cell repertoires in COVID-19. Clones were sequenced by immunoSEQ multiplex PCR, and TCRdb holds only the in-frame ones, with some missing. The data hold about 160,000 clones, with roughly nine tenths observed a single time. Sequences were obtained from peripheral blood. The receptors were sampled from a woman aged 65 to 85 with acute or convalescent COVID-19. Both conserved end residues are part of each CDR3. Fields, in order: D gene, clone size, J gene, V gene, CDR3 protein, CDR3 DNA. A D gene is named only where the DNA matches it firmly. Clone size is not always given. Where it is, it says once, few, many or a class for expanded clones.

d_call: TRBD2; clone_size: -; j_call: TRBJ2-1; v_call: TRBV28; cdr3_aa: CASRRAGGPHNEQFF; cdr3_nt: TGTGCCAGCAGACGAGCGGGAGGGCCTCACAATGAGCAGTTCTTC
d_call: TRBD1; clone_size: -; j_call: TRBJ1-6; v_call: TRBV10-3; cdr3_aa: CAITTGQGNSPLHF; cdr3_nt: TGTGCCATCACAACGGGACAGGGAAATTCACCCCTCCACTTT
d_call: TRBD1; clone_size: -; j_call: TRBJ1-1; v_call: TRBV5-6; cdr3_aa: CASSSNRGNTEAFF; cdr3_nt: TGTGCCAGCAGCTCAAACAGGGGGAACACTGAAGCTTTCTTT
d_call: -; clone_size: -; j_call: TRBJ2-7; v_call: TRBV7-9; cdr3_aa: CASSHTGRSNYEQYF; cdr3_nt: TGTGCCAGCAGCCACACCGGGAGATCGAACTACGAGCAGTACTTC
d_call: TRBD1; clone_size: -; j_call: TRBJ2-7; v_call: TRBV5-1; cdr3_aa: CASSLDHRGPYEQYF; cdr3_nt: TGCGCCAGCAGCTTGGATCACAGGGGTCCCTACGAGCAGTACTTC
d_call: TRBD1; clone_size: -; j_call: TRBJ2-7; v_call: TRBV6-1; cdr3_aa: CASSETRDRPGYEQYF; cdr3_nt: TGTGCCAGCAGTGAAACACGGGACAGGCCAGGCTACGAGCAGTACTTC
d_call: -; clone_size: once; j_call: TRBJ1-3; v_call: TRBV12-2; cdr3_aa: CASRNDSSGNTIYF; cdr3_nt: TGTGCAAGTCGCAATGACAGCTCTGGAAACACCATATATTTT
d_call: TRBD1; clone_size: -; j_call: TRBJ1-1; v_call: TRBV5-8; cdr3_aa: CASSLRWGTGANTEAFF; cdr3_nt: TGTGCCAGCAGCTTGCGGTGGGGGACAGGGGCGAACACTGAAGCTTTCTTT
d_call: TRBD1; clone_size: -; j_call: TRBJ1-1; v_call: TRBV5-6; cdr3_aa: CASSLAGQTMNTEAFF; cdr3_nt: TGTGCCAGCAGCTTGGCGGGACAGACGATGAACACTGAAGCTTTCTTT
d_call: -; clone_size: -; j_call: TRBJ2-5; v_call: TRBV7-9; cdr3_aa: CASSPSPGWQTQYF; cdr3_nt: TGTGCCAGCAGCCCTAGTCCGGGTTGGCAGACCCAGTACTTC
d_call: TRBD1; clone_size: -; j_call: TRBJ1-1; v_call: TRBV4-1; cdr3_aa: CASSQRDRDTEAFF; cdr3_nt: TGCGCCAGCAGCCAGAGGGACAGGGACACTGAAGCTTTCTTT
d_call: TRBD1; clone_size: -; j_call: TRBJ2-3; v_call: TRBV12-5; cdr3_aa: CASGSGQGELDTQYF; cdr3_nt: TGTGCTAGTGGTTCCGGACAGGGGGAATTAGATACGCAGTATTTT
d_call: TRBD1; clone_size: -; j_call: TRBJ1-2; v_call: TRBV29-1; cdr3_aa: CSVGDRGPSGYTF; cdr3_nt: TGCAGCGTTGGGGACAGGGGGCCGTCTGGCTACACCTTC
d_call: -; clone_size: -; j_call: TRBJ2-7; v_call: TRBV11-2; cdr3_aa: CASSLFRQSSYEQYF; cdr3_nt: TGTGCCAGCAGCTTATTTAGACAGAGCTCCTACGAGCAGTACTTC
d_call: TRBD1; clone_size: -; j_call: TRBJ2-7; v_call: TRBV7-6; cdr3_aa: CASSSTGASYEQYF; cdr3_nt: TGTGCCAGCAGCTCGACAGGGGCATCCTACGAGCAGTACTTC
d_call: -; clone_size: -; j_call: TRBJ1-1; v_call: TRBV15; cdr3_aa: CATSRDRGYTEAFF; cdr3_nt: TGTGCCACCAGCAGAGATCGGGGATACACTGAAGCTTTCTTT
d_call: TRBD2; clone_size: -; j_call: TRBJ2-1; v_call: TRBV9; cdr3_aa: CASSASGVLVNNEQFF; cdr3_nt: TGTGCCAGCAGTGCAAGCGGGGTGTTAGTGAATAATGAGCAGTTCTTC
d_call: -; clone_size: -; j_call: TRBJ2-1; v_call: TRBV7-8; cdr3_aa: CASSAGGHNSYNEQFF; cdr3_nt: TGTGCCAGCAGCGCCGGGGGGCACAACTCCTACAATGAGCAGTTCTTC
d_call: -; clone_size: -; j_call: TRBJ1-1; v_call: TRBV29-1; cdr3_aa: CSASSRQVGAFF; cdr3_nt: TGCAGCGCGTCATCTAGACAGGTAGGAGCTTTCTTT
d_call: -; clone_size: -; j_call: TRBJ1-1; v_call: TRBV30; cdr3_aa: CAWSAGMGWNTEAFF; cdr3_nt: TGTGCCTGGAGTGCGGGGATGGGGTGGAACACTGAAGCTTTCTTT
d_call: -; clone_size: -; j_call: TRBJ2-7; v_call: TRBV10-3; cdr3_aa: CAISVESRYEQYF; cdr3_nt: TGTGCCATCAGTGTGGAGAGCCGCTACGAGCAGTACTTC
d_call: TRBD1; clone_size: -; j_call: TRBJ1-5; v_call: TRBV3-1/TRBV3-2; cdr3_aa: CASSPLRGQEENSNQPQHF; cdr3_nt: TGTGCCAGCAGCCCCCTGCGGGGACAGGAGGAAAATAGCAATCAGCCCCAGCATTTT
d_call: TRBD1; clone_size: -; j_call: TRBJ2-7; v_call: TRBV7-2; cdr3_aa: CASSFQPGQGTYEQYF; cdr3_nt: TGTGCCAGCAGCTTCCAACCGGGACAGGGGACTTACGAGCAGTACTTC
d_call: TRBD1; clone_size: once; j_call: TRBJ1-1; v_call: TRBV5-1; cdr3_aa: CASSTQGIAEAFF; cdr3_nt: TGCGCCAGCAGCACACAGGGGATCGCTGAAGCTTTCTTT
d_call: TRBD1; clone_size: -; j_call: TRBJ1-1; v_call: TRBV5-1; cdr3_aa: CASSRAGGFNPEAFF; cdr3_nt: TGCGCCAGCAGCCGGGCAGGGGGCTTTAACCCTGAAGCTTTCTTT
d_call: TRBD1; clone_size: -; j_call: TRBJ1-2; v_call: TRBV4-1; cdr3_aa: CASSQDSRQGYGYTF; cdr3_nt: TGCGCCAGCAGCCAAGATTCGCGACAGGGGTATGGCTACACCTTC
d_call: TRBD1; clone_size: -; j_call: TRBJ1-2; v_call: TRBV12-3/TRBV12-4; cdr3_aa: CASSRGGGYGYTF; cdr3_nt: TGTGCCAGCAGTAGAGGGGGCGGATATGGCTACACCTTC